One and the same sample provided the 18 T cell receptor beta chains below, sequenced in a study of metastatic and nonmetastatic thyroid tumors. Ahead of thyroid surgery, no patient had received treatment of any kind. Using MiXCR, TCRdb re-called clones from the PCR reads. The data show 20,000 to 30,000 clones, approximately 24% seen once. Material: blood. All receptors derive from a female donor with papillary thyroid cancer or a benign thyroid nodule (not recorded which). Some clones in this sample may be carry-over from other donors' samples.

With respect to this clone: Relative to the germline gene, one junction end is altered; a read error may explain this. The V gene is TRBV28, the J gene TRBJ1-1; TRBD1 might be the D (6 bases). The V gene's germline CDR1 is MDHEN and CDR2 SYDVKM. CDR3 length: 14 amino acids. The CDR3 DNA reads TGTGCCAGCATTTTGTGGGGGGCGAACACTGAATCTTTCTTT. Amino acid sequence: CASILWGANTESFF.

The chain couples TRBV6-4 to TRBJ2-2, with D tentatively TRBD1 (5 bases). V dropped 3 bases and J dropped 5 bases, with 10 bases sitting between them. The CDR3 is 14 residues long. Germline V CDR1 and CDR2: MRHNA, SNTAGT. CDR3 DNA: TGTGCCAGCAGTGAAGGGGCTACGACCGGGGAGCTGTTTTTT. The encoded protein is CASSEGATTGELFF.

At least ten counts were recorded for this clone. The CDR3 reads CATSRGQGLEYNEQFF. CDR3 nucleotides: TGTGCCACCAGCAGGGGACAGGGTCTGGAATACAATGAGCAGTTCTTC. The V gene is TRBV15, the J gene TRBJ2-1, with TRBD1 matching 9 bases. The CDR3 sequence is 16 residues long. Germline-derived CDR1 and CDR2 are LNHNV and YYDKDF (reference sequence). V was pared by 3 bases and J by 4 bases, with 7 bases of the junction left unmatched.

This clone has at least ten counts. The chain links TRBV18 to TRBJ1-1; no firm D call. The CDR3 contains 13 residues. With 5 bases removed from V and 3 bases from J, the gap between germline ends came to 10 bases. Germline V gene sequence: CDR1 KGHSH, CDR2 LQKENI. The CDR3 loop reads CASSSEAYTEAFF. The CDR3 coding sequence is TGTGCCAGCTCATCGGAAGCATACACTGAAGCTTTCTTT. Drawing the rest from reference TRBV18 and TRBJ1-1, the complete variable domain is NAGVMQNPRHLVRRRGQEARLRCSPMKGHSHVYWYRQLPEEGLKFMVYLQKENIIDESGMPKERFSAEFPKEGPSILRIQQVVRGDSAAYFCASSSEAYTEAFFGQGTRLTVV.

This clone was seen only a few times. The chain carries TRBV6-2 or TRBV6-3 and TRBJ2-7; D remains ambiguous. With 6 bases removed from V and 4 bases from J, the gap between germline ends came to 19 bases. From germline, CDR1 is MNHEY and CDR2 SVGEGT. This CDR3 spans 15 amino acids. Here the CDR3 reads CASSIRATALYEQYF. CDR3 DNA: TGTGCCAGCAGCATTAGGGCTACAGCATTATACGAGCAGTACTTC.

This clone is medium-sized (0.01 to 0.1%) in the sample. The chain is built from TRBV6-1 and TRBJ1-5, with D unresolved. The CDR3 runs to 15 residues. Germline CDR1 is MNHNS and CDR2 is SASEGT. Trimming stripped 1 base from V and 11 bases from J, with 18 bases between. The chain's CDR3 is CASSEEVGLGWAQHF. CDR3 coding DNA: TGTGCCAGCAGTGAAGAGGTGGGCCTGGGTTGGGCCCAGCATTTT.

This clone ranks as medium-sized. The chain couples TRBV20-1 to TRBJ1-1; D gene ambiguous. Deletions cut 3 bases from V and 0 bases from J, with 14 bases between. The CDR3 totals 15 residues. CDR1 DFQATT and CDR2 SNEGSKA come from the germline V gene (reference sequence). The CDR3 spells CSASSRPPLNTEAFF. CDR3 in DNA: TGCAGTGCTAGTTCGCGGCCGCCGTTGAACACTGAAGCTTTCTTT.

The chain joins TRBV20-1 to TRBJ2-1; 7 nucleotides line up with TRBD2. The CDR3 runs to 14 residues. V was clipped by 3 bases and J by 0 bases; unmatched bases: 2. Germline CDR1 reads DFQATT; CDR2 reads SNEGSKA (reference sequence). CDR3 sequence: CSARGGSSYNEQFF. Written as DNA, the CDR3 is TGCAGTGCTAGGGGCGGGAGCTCCTACAATGAGCAGTTCTTC.

In its sample, this clone was seen many times. The V and J genes are TRBV10-3 and TRBJ2-3; D might be TRBD2 (6 bases). The germline gives CDR1 ENHRY, CDR2 SYGVKD. This CDR3 region has 16 residues. With 0 bases removed from V and 6 bases from J, the gap between germline ends came to 16 bases. The CDR3 bases are TGTGCCATCAGTGAGTCTGGGCGGACGGCGGGGGATACGCAGTATTTT. Encoded protein: CAISESGRTAGDTQYF.

This clone has just one count. V usage is TRBV13 and J usage is TRBJ2-7; D gene unclear. The ends were cut back, 5 bases at V and 5 bases at J, with 13 bases in the middle. This CDR3 contains 13 residues. Germline assignment: CDR1 PRHDT and CDR2 FYEKMQ (reference sequence). The CDR3 DNA follows: TGTGCCAGCAGCCATAGAAGAAGGGACGAGCAGTACTTC. As protein: CASSHRRRDEQYF.

This clone was observed a few times. V usage is TRBV20-1 and J usage is TRBJ2-7; 15 bases line up with TRBD2. The length of the CDR3 is 16 residues. After removal of 2 bases from V and 6 bases from J, the junction contained 8 bases not matched to a gene. CDR1 is DFQATT, CDR2 SNEGSKA, per germline (reference sequence). The DNA for the CDR3 is TGCAGTGCTAGACGAGGACTAGCGGGAGGGCCGTCCGAGCAGTACTTC. Residues: CSARRGLAGGPSEQYF.

This clone was observed at least ten times. The chain employs TRBV7-2 and TRBJ2-1, with 8 bases identical to TRBD2. Trimming cost V 0 bases and J 7 bases; bases outside gene matches: 5. Per the germline V gene, CDR1 is SGHTA and CDR2 is FQGNSA. The CDR3 loop spans 15 amino acids. CDR3 protein: CASSLASGMGNEQFF. CDR3 DNA sequence: TGTGCCAGCAGCTTAGCTAGCGGGATGGGGAATGAGCAGTTCTTC.

In its sample, this clone was seen many times. This sequence may be a read error, since a much larger clone differs from it by one base. The chain carries TRBV5-1 and TRBJ2-1, with 11 bases identical to TRBD2. CDR1 is SGHRS, CDR2 YFSETQ, per germline. With V trimmed by 1 base and J by 8 bases, 5 bases remained unmatched. The CDR3 is 15 residues long. The CDR3 spells CASSLILAGDDEQFF. The DNA for the CDR3 is TGCGCCAGCAGCTTGATACTAGCGGGGGACGATGAGCAGTTCTTC.

This clone was detected many times. The chain employs TRBV12-3 or TRBV12-4 and TRBJ1-4; TRBD1 might be the D (6 bases). Trimming stripped 6 bases from V and 1 base from J, with 9 bases between. The CDR3 extends over 14 amino acids. CDR3 residues: CASSTDRTNEKLFF. DNA of the CDR3: TGTGCCAGCAGCACGGACAGAACTAATGAAAAACTGTTTTTT.

This clone was observed a handful of times. The V and J genes are TRBV6-5 and TRBJ2-7, with D unresolved. Per the germline V gene, CDR1 is MNHEY and CDR2 is SVGAGI. Trimming stripped 2 bases from V and 8 bases from J, with 10 bases between. This CDR3 comprises 12 residues. The CDR3 nucleotides read TGTGCCAGCAGTTACATGCGAGGACAGCAGTACTTC. This translates into CASSYMRGQQYF.

Within the sample, this clone is medium-sized. This sequence joins TRBV18 and TRBJ1-2, with D uncertain. Trimming removed 0 bases at V and 7 bases at J, with 12 bases between. The CDR3 has 14 residues. Germline CDR1 KGHSH, CDR2 LQKENI. The CDR3 sequence is CASSPPGRDLGYTF. CDR3 DNA sequence: TGTGCCAGCTCACCACCAGGGCGGGATCTTGGCTACACCTTC.

At least ten counts were recorded for this clone. A much larger clone lies a single base off, so this may be a read error. CDR3 amino acids: CASRGRATEAFF. CDR3 bases: TGTGCCAGCAGGGGCCGGGCCACTGAAGCTTTCTTT. This rearrangement joins TRBV2 to TRBJ1-1, with D unclear. V lost 6 bases and J 4 bases, leaving 9 bases between the germline ends. This CDR3 has 12 amino acids. The germline V gene encodes CDR1 SNHLY and CDR2 FYNNEI. The variable domain in full, completed from reference TRBV2 and TRBJ1-1, reads EPEVTQTPSHQVTQMGQEVILRCVPISNHLYFYWYRQILGQKVEFLVSFYNNEISEKSEIFDDQFSVERPDGSNFTLKIRSTKLEDSAMYFCASRGRATEAFFGQGTRLTVV.

This clone appeared many times. The rearrangement joins TRBV3-1 to TRBJ1-4; D is ambiguous. The V gene's germline CDR1 is LGHDT and CDR2 YNNKEL (reference sequence). The V end lost 4 bases, the J end lost 8 bases, and 14 bases lay between the germline ends. This CDR3 spans 14 amino acids. The CDR3 DNA is TGTGCCAGCAGCCGAAACTCCATGAGCGAAAAACTGTTTTTT. Protein product: CASSRNSMSEKLFF.